The entry that follows covers one T cell receptor beta chain sequence. Its specificity is not known. The germline CDR1 and CDR2 sequences are MNHEY and SVGEGT. This CDR3 region has 15 residues. V lost 4 bases and J lost 5, with 16 bases in between. The entry originates in a study of T cell repertoires in cytomegalovirus infection. TCRdb passed the reads through MiXCR, listing each CDR3 protein once. Of roughly 990,000 distinct CDR3 sequences listed, more than 25% are singletons. This clonotype was obtained from a human donor in good health (CMV status not recorded). Some clones in this sample may be carry-over from other donors' samples. This chain uses TRBV6-2 or TRBV6-3 with TRBJ2-3; D perhaps matches TRBD2 (5 bases). Specimen: cultured CD8+ T cells from PBMCs, collected from culture after CMV antigen stimulation. The CDR3 loop is CASSWTGEVRDTQYF. CDR3 DNA sequence: TGTGCCAGCAGTTGGACTGGGGAAGTGAGAGATACGCAGTATTTT.